This entry concerns a single T cell receptor (beta chain). Its antigen is unknown. This record comes from a study of cytomegalovirus exposure and HLA in healthy donors. Study-wide findings and caveats: Researchers reported in a later analysis that common viral pathogens appeared linked to several top clusters. The investigators catalogued 150 to 200 TCR beta chains as cytomegalovirus-associated.

Researchers ran the PCR with 60 Vbeta and 13 Jbeta primers. Clones were read by immunoSEQ multiplex PCR, and TCRdb kept only the in-frame ones, dropping some. The table records around 99,000 clones, about 72% of them present only once. V shed 0 bases, J shed 4 bases, and the junction held 5 bases outside the gene matches. The CDR3 length is 16 residues. Germline CDR1 and CDR2: SGDLS and YYNGEE. Sequenced material: PBMCs. V and J are TRBV9 and TRBJ2-3; 10 nucleotides match TRBD2. This receptor was taken from a man aged 18 to 29 in good health and CMV-seronegative. The DNA of the CDR3 is TGTGCCAGCAGCGTAGGAGCTAGCGGGGGATCAGATACGCAGTATTTT. Its translation: CASSVGASGGSDTQYF.